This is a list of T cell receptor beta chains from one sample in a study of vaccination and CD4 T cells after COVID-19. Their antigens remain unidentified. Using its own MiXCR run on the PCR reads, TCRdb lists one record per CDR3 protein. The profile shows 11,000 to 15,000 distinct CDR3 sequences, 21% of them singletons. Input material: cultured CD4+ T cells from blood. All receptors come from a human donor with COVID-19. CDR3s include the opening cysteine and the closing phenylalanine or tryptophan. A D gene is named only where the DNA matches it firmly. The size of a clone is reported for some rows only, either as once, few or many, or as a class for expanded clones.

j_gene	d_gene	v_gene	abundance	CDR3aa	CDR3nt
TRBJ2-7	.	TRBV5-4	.	CASSLGAGWDGEQYF	TGTGCCAGCAGTTTGGGGGCAGGGTGGGATGGGGAGCAGTACTTC
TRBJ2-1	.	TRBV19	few	CASSGTGEYNEQFF	TGTGCCAGTAGTGGTACGGGGGAGTACAATGAGCAGTTCTTC
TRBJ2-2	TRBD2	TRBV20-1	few	CSARLAGNTGELFF	TGCAGTGCTCGACTAGCGGGTAACACCGGGGAGCTGTTTTTT
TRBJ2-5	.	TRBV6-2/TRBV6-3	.	CASSRGSETQYF	TGTGCCAGCAGCCGGGGATCGGAGACCCAGTACTTC
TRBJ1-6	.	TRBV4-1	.	CASSQSLEGQNSPLHF	TGCGCCAGCAGCCAAAGCCTCGAGGGGCAGAATTCACCCCTCCACTTT
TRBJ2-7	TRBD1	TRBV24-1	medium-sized	CATSRAGGNHEQYF	TGTGCCACCAGTAGGGCAGGGGGTAATCACGAGCAGTACTTC
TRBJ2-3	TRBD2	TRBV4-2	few	CASSQLIGGAEDTQYF	TGTGCCAGCAGCCAATTAATCGGGGGGGCTGAAGATACGCAGTATTTT
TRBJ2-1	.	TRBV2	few	CASSLDTYYNEQFF	TGTGCCAGCAGTTTGGACACCTACTACAATGAGCAGTTCTTC
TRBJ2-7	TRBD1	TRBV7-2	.	CASSTSGQSSYEQYF	TGTGCCAGCAGCACCTCGGGACAGAGCTCCTACGAGCAGTACTTC
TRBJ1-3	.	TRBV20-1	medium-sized	CSARAGQGTNTIYF	TGCAGTGCTAGAGCCGGCCAGGGTACGAACACCATATATTTT
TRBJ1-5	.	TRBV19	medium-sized	CASSITGVPNQPQHF	TGTGCCAGTAGTATAACGGGGGTACCCAATCAGCCCCAGCATTTT
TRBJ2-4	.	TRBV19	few	CASSYILAKNIQYF	TGTGCCAGTAGCTATATACTAGCCAAAAACATTCAGTACTTC
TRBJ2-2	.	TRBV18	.	CASSKVPGRLNTGELFF	TGTGCCAGCTCAAAAGTTCCGGGGCGCCTGAACACCGGGGAGCTGTTTTTT
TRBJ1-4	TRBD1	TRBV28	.	CASSLYRGSANEKLFF	TGTGCCAGCAGTTTATACAGGGGGTCAGCTAATGAAAAACTGTTTTTT
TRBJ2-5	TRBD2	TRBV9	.	CASSLSGGAGETQYF	TGTGCCAGCAGCCTTAGCGGGGGGGCCGGGGAGACCCAGTACTTC
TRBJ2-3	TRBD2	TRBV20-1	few	CSATGTSGGTDTQYF	TGCAGTGCTACCGGGACTAGCGGGGGCACAGATACGCAGTATTTT
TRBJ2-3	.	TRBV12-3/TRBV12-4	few	CASSPFGDTQYF	TGTGCCAGCAGTCCCTTCGGAGATACGCAGTATTTT
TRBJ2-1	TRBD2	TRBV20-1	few	CSARDRSGGAKEEQFF	TGCAGTGCTAGAGATCGGAGCGGGGGGGCCAAGGAAGAGCAGTTCTTC
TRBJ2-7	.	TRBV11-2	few	CASSLDPPGIIKDF	TGTGCCAGCAGCTTAGACCCCCCCGGGATAATTAAGGACTTC
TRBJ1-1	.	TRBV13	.	CASSLEGRGNTEAFF	TGTGCCAGCAGCTTAGAGGGGCGCGGTAACACTGAAGCTTTCTTT
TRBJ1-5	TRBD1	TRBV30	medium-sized	CAWSGDSYSNQPQHF	TGTGCCTGGAGTGGGGACAGCTATAGCAATCAGCCCCAGCATTTT
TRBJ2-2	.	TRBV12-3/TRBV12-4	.	CASSFSGATGELFF	TGTGCCAGCAGTTTTTCGGGGGCCACCGGGGAGCTGTTTTTT
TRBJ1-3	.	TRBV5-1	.	CASSPDPGVAGNTIYF	TGCGCCAGCAGCCCCGACCCGGGGGTCGCTGGAAACACCATATATTTT
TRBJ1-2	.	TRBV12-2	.	CASRCGDLGYTF	TGTGCAAGTCGCTGTGGGGACCTAGGCTACACCTTC
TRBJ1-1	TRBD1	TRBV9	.	CASSPRQGAEAFF	TGTGCCAGCAGCCCACGACAGGGTGCTGAAGCTTTCTTT
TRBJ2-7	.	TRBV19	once	CASSIAQGIVEQYF	TGTGCCAGTAGTATAGCACAGGGCATCGTCGAGCAGTACTTC
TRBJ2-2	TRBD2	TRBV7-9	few	CASIPQVGLANTGELFF	TGTGCCAGCATCCCTCAGGTGGGACTAGCGAACACCGGGGAGCTGTTTTTT
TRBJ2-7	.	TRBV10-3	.	CAIRDSPSSYEQYF	TGTGCCATCAGGGATTCCCCGAGCTCCTACGAGCAGTACTTC
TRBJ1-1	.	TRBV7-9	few	CASSSMSEQGAFF	TGTGCCAGCAGCTCGATGAGCGAACAAGGCGCTTTCTTT
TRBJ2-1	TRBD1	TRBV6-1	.	CATTTPRSGGEQFF	TGTGCCACCACTACTCCACGGTCAGGGGGCGAGCAGTTCTTC
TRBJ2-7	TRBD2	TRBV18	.	CASSPSGGGARDEQYF	TGTGCCAGCTCACCATCAGGCGGGGGGGCCAGGGACGAGCAGTACTTC
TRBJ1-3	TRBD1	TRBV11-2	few	CASGNRGSGNTIYF	TGTGCCAGCGGAAACAGGGGGTCAGGAAACACCATATATTTT
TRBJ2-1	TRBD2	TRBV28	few	CATWVASGGTGFF	TGTGCCACCTGGGTTGCCAGCGGGGGGACGGGGTTCTTC
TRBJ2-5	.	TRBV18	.	CASLKWGAKETQYF	TGTGCCAGCTTGAAGTGGGGGGCGAAAGAGACCCAGTACTTC
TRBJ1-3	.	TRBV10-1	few	CASSRTGTTTGNTIYF	TGCGCCAGCAGTCGAACCGGGACGACGACTGGAAACACCATATATTTT
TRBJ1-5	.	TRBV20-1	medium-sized	CSAREAVPVPHQPQHF	TGCAGTGCTAGAGAAGCAGTACCTGTCCCCCATCAGCCCCAGCATTTT
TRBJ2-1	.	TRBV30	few	CAWGPESGSFF	TGTGCCTGGGGACCCGAGAGTGGTTCGTTCTTC
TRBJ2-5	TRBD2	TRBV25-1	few	CASSGLAGGRFQETQYF	TGTGCCAGCAGTGGCCTAGCGGGGGGACGCTTTCAAGAGACCCAGTACTTC
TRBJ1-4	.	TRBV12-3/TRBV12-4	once	CASSQAGQIDEKLFF	TGTGCCAGCAGTCAGGCGGGACAAATCGATGAAAAACTGTTTTTT
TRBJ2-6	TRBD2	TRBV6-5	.	CASSYSGGGPSGANVLTF	TGTGCCAGCAGTTACTCGGGGGGGGGACCCTCTGGGGCCAACGTCCTGACTTTC
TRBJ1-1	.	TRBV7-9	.	CASSPKAGVAEAFF	TGTGCCAGCAGCCCTAAGGCTGGGGTGGCTGAAGCTTTCTTT
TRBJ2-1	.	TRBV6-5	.	CASSYQGTEQFF	TGTGCCAGCAGTTATCAGGGGACTGAGCAGTTCTTC
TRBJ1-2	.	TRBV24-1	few	CATSDSSRGGYTF	TGTGCCACCAGTGATTCTTCCAGGGGTGGCTACACCTTC
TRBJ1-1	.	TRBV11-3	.	CASSLDGRTEAFF	TGTGCCAGCAGCTTGGACGGACGCACTGAAGCTTTCTTT
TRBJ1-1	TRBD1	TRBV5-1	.	CASSLTGTGNTEAFF	TGCGCCAGCAGCCTGACGGGGACAGGGAACACTGAAGCTTTCTTT
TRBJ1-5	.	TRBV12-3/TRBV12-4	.	CASSPRETNQPQHF	TGTGCCAGCAGTCCCAGGGAGACCAATCAGCCCCAGCATTTT
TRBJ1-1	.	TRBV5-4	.	CASSSSSLRTEAFF	TGTGCCAGCAGCTCCTCCTCGCTCCGCACTGAAGCTTTCTTT
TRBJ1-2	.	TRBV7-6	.	CASSLGGIANYGYTF	TGTGCCAGCAGCTTAGGGGGAATAGCCAACTATGGCTACACCTTC
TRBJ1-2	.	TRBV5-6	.	CASSSLLGGPSADGYTF	TGTGCCAGCAGCTCCCTTTTAGGGGGTCCTTCCGCAGATGGCTACACCTTC
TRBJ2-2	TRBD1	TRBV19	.	CAISGTGGTGELFF	TGTGCCATTAGCGGGACAGGGGGGACCGGGGAGCTGTTTTTT
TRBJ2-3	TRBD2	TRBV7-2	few	CASGLAGGSTSTDTQYF	TGTGCCAGCGGGCTAGCGGGGGGATCAACTAGCACAGATACGCAGTATTTT
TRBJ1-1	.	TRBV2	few	CATSKRDGGTEAFF	TGTGCCACCTCGAAAAGGGACGGGGGCACTGAAGCTTTCTTT
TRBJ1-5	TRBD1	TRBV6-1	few	CASKGTGIMQPQHF	TGTGCCAGCAAAGGGACAGGGATTATGCAGCCCCAGCATTTT
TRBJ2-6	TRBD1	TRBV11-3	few	CASSSYQGAKAGANVLTF	TGTGCCAGCAGCTCATATCAGGGGGCTAAGGCCGGGGCCAACGTCCTGACTTTC
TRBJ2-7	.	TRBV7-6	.	CASSLGRDSRSYEQYF	TGTGCCAGCAGCTTAGGGCGGGACAGCCGATCCTACGAGCAGTACTTC
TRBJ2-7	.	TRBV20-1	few	CSAMKPALYEQYF	TGCAGTGCTATGAAGCCTGCCCTCTACGAGCAGTACTTC
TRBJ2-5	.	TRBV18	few	CATSPGNRQETQYF	TGTGCCACCTCACCTGGAAACAGACAAGAGACCCAGTACTTC
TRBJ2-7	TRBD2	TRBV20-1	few	CSASGRGDTQSYEQYF	TGCAGTGCTAGTGGGCGGGGGGACACCCAATCCTACGAGCAGTACTTC
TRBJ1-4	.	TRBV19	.	CASSMRQEHEKLFF	TGTGCCAGTAGTATGAGACAGGAACACGAAAAACTGTTTTTT